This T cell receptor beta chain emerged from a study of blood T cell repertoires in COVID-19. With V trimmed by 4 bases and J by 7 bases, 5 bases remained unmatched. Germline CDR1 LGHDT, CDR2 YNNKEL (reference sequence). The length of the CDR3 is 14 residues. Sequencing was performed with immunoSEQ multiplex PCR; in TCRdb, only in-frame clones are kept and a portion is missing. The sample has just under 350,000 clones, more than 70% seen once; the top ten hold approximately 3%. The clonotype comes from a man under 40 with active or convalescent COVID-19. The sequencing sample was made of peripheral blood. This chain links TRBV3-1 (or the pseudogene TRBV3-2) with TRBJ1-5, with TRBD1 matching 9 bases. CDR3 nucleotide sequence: TGTGCCAGCAGCCTCACAGGGGGCCGGCAGCCCCAGCATTTT. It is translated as CASSLTGGRQPQHF.